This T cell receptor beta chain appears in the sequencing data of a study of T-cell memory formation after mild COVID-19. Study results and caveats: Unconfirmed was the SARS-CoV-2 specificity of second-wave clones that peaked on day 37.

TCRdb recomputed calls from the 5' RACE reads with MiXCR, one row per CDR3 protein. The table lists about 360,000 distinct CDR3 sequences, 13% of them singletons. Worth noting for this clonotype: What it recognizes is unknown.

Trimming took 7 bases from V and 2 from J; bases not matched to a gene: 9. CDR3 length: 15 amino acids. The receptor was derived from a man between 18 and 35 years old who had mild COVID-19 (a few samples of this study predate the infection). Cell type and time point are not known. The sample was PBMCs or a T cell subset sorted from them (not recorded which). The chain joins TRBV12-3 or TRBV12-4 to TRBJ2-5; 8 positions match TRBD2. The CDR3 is CASKSLGGRQETQYF. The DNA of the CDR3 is TGTGCCAGCAAATCTTTAGGCGGGAGGCAAGAGACCCAGTACTTC.